Shown below are 8 T cell receptor beta chains from a single sample sequenced in a study of T cell responses to AZD1222 COVID-19 vaccine. The protocol was immunoSEQ multiplex PCR, while the TCRdb copy is restricted to in-frame clones and leaves out a portion. The sample shows approximately 160,000 clones, roughly 94% of them seen only once. The sequences come from peripheral blood, collected 28 days after the second AZD1222 dose. Receptor source: an adult who received the AZD1222 COVID-19 vaccine.

This clone showed up just once. The gene calls are TRBV1 and TRBJ2-1; no DNA check was done on the table's D call, TRBD2. TRBV1 is labeled a pseudogene. This CDR3 is 13 amino acids long. The DNA for the CDR3 is TGCACCAGCAGCCAAGCCTGTTACAATGAGCAGTTCTTC. Translated: CTSSQACYNEQFF.

The chain carries TRBV29-1 and TRBJ1-1; 7 bases line up with TRBD1. CDR1 and CDR2 (germline): SQVTM, ANQGSEA. The V and J ends lost 5 bases and 0 bases, in that order; junction bases with no gene match: 3. CDR3 length: 13 amino acids. CDR3 nucleotide sequence: TGCAGCGTTATCAGGGGGTTGAACACTGAAGCTTTCTTT. Translation gives CSVIRGLNTEAFF.

The genes are TRBV4-1 and TRBJ2-2; possibly TRBD2 for D (6 bases). Germline values: CDR1 MGHRA, CDR2 YSYEKL. V lost 1 base and J 6 bases, leaving 15 bases between the germline ends. The CDR3 covers 16 residues. CDR3 nucleotides: TGCGCCAGCAGCCAAGCAGAGGGAGGTTCCCCCGGGGAGCTGTTTTTT. Amino acid sequence: CASSQAEGGSPGELFF.

This rearrangement joins TRBV18 to TRBJ2-7, with 7 positions matching TRBD2. With 3 bases clipped from V and 4 bases from J, the junction kept 12 bases outside the gene matches. Germline assignment: CDR1 KGHSH and CDR2 LQKENI. This CDR3 is built from 16 residues. In DNA form, the CDR3 reads TGTGCCAGCTCACCCCTAGGGGTGGCGGGAGTGTACGAGCAGTACTTC. Its translation: CASSPLGVAGVYEQYF.

This clone is a singleton in its sample. This chain connects TRBV6-5 to TRBJ1-1; D call uncertain. Germline V CDR1 and CDR2: MNHEY, SVGAGI. Trimming cost V 3 bases and J 6 bases, with 5 bases left between them. This CDR3 comprises 11 residues. CDR3 sequence (DNA): TGTGCCAGCAGTTATCCTCCTGAAGCTTTCTTT. The encoded protein is CASSYPPEAFF.

V is TRBV7-9 and J is TRBJ2-7, with 7 bases matching TRBD1. V was pared by 6 bases and J by 3 bases, with 11 bases of the junction left unmatched. The germline gives CDR1 SEHNR, CDR2 FQNEAQ (reference sequence). This CDR3 has 15 residues. This CDR3 is CASSFRDSSHYEQYF. In nucleotides, the CDR3 is TGTGCCAGCAGTTTCCGGGACAGCTCTCACTACGAGCAGTACTTC.

This clone was seen just once. One end of the junction does not line up with germline, which may come from a read error. This chain joins TRBV15 and TRBJ2-2; D perhaps matches TRBD1 (5 bases). This CDR3 is 13 amino acids long. The germline CDR1 and CDR2 sequences are LNHNV and YYDKDF (reference sequence). The CDR3 coding sequence is TGTGCCACCGGCAGGGCCTTCACCGGGGAGCTGTTTTTT. The encoded protein is CATGRAFTGELFF.

This rearrangement joins TRBV5-4 to TRBJ1-3; D gene ambiguous. The V end lost 3 bases, the J end lost 0 bases, and 10 bases lay between the germline ends. Germline CDR1 SGHNT, CDR2 YYREEE (reference sequence). The CDR3 extends over 15 amino acids. This CDR3 is CASSSTLSSGNTIYF. As DNA, the CDR3 is TGTGCCAGCAGCTCCACCCTGAGCTCTGGAAACACCATATATTTT. Looking up the rest from reference TRBV5-4 and TRBJ1-3 gives the full variable domain: ETGVTQSPTHLIKTRGQQVTLRCSSQSGHNTVSWYQQALGQGPQFIFQYYREEENGRGNFPPRFSGLQFPNYSSELNVNALELDDSALYLCASSSTLSSGNTIYFGEGSWLTVV.